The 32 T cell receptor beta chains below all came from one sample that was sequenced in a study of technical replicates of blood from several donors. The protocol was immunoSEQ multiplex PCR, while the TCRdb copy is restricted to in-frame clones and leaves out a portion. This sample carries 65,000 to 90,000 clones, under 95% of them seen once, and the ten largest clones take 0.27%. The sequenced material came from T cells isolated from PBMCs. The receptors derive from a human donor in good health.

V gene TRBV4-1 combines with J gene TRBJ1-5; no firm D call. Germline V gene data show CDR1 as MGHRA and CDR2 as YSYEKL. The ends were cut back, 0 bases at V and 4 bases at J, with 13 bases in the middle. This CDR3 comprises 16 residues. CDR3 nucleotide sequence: TGCGCCAGCAGCCAAGAGGCGGGGATAGGGAATCAGCCCCAGCATTTT. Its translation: CASSQEAGIGNQPQHF.

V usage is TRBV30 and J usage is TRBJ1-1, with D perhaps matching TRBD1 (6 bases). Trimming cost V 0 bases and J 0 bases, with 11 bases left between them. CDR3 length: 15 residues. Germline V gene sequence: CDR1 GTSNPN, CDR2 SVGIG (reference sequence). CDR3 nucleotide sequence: TGTGCCTGGAGTGTCGGCAGGGGTTTGAACACTGAAGCTTTCTTT. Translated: CAWSVGRGLNTEAFF.

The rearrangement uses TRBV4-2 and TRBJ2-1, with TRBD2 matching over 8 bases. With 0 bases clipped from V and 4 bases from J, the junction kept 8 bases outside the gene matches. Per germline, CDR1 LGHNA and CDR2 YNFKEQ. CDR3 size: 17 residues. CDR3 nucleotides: TGTGCCAGCAGCCAAGACTATGCTGTAGCGGGGTACAATGAGCAGTTCTTC. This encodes CASSQDYAVAGYNEQFF.

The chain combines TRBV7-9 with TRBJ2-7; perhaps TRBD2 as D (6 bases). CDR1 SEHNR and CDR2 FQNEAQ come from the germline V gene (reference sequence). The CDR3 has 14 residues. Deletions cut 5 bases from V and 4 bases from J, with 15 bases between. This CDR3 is CASSLPGRQYEQYF. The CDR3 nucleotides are TGTGCCAGCAGCCTTCCCGGGAGACAATACGAGCAGTACTTC.

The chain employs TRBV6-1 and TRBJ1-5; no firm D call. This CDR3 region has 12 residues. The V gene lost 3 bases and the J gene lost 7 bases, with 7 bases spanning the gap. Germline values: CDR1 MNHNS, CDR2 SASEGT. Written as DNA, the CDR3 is TGTGCCAGCAGTGACTGGAGGCAGCCCCAGCATTTT. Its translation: CASSDWRQPQHF.

As DNA, the CDR3 is TGCGCCAGCATACTAGCGGAAAACACCGGGGAGCTGTTTTTT. Its protein is CASILAENTGELFF. The chain links TRBV5-1 to TRBJ2-2; 8 bases fit TRBD2. Trimming at V came to 6 bases and at J to 2 bases, leaving 3 bases not matched to a gene. This CDR3 is built from 14 residues. The V gene's germline CDR1 is SGHRS and CDR2 YFSETQ.

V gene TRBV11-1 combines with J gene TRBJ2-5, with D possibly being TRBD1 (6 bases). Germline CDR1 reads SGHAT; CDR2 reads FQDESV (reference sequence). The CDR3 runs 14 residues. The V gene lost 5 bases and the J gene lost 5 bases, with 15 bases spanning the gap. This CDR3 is CASSDTRGEETQYF. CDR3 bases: TGTGCCAGCAGCGATACCAGGGGTGAGGAGACCCAGTACTTC.

DNA for the CDR3: TGTGCCAGCAGTCTTACAGGGGTGGTTGAGCAGTTCTTC. It codes for CASSLTGVVEQFF. J is TRBJ2-1 and V is TRBV27; 7 bases are shared with TRBD1. This CDR3 spans 13 amino acids. V shed 5 bases and J 9 bases; nucleotides not matched to a gene: 7. Germline CDR1 reads MNHEY; CDR2 reads SMNVEV (reference sequence).

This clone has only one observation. CDR3 nucleotide sequence: TGTGCCAGCAGCTATTTGCAAGGTGAGGGAGATGGCTACACCTTC. Its translation: CASSYLQGEGDGYTF. The chain employs TRBV11-2 and TRBJ1-2, with no clear D. Germline CDR1 SGHAT, CDR2 FQNNGV. V lost 4 bases to trimming and J lost 6 bases, with 18 bases between them. This CDR3 has 15 residues.

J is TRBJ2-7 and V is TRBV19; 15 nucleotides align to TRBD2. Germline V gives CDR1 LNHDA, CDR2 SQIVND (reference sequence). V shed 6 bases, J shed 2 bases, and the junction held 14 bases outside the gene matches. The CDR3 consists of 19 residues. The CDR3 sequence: CASSPRRTSGRAPPYEQYF. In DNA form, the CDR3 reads TGTGCCAGTAGCCCAAGAAGGACTAGCGGGAGGGCCCCACCCTACGAGCAGTACTTC. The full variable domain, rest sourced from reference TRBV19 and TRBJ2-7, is DGGITQSPKYLFRKEGQNVTLSCEQNLNHDAMYWYRQDPGQGLRLIYYSQIVNDFQKGDIAEGYSVSREKKESFPLTVTSAQKNPTAFYLCASSPRRTSGRAPPYEQYFGPGTRLTVT.

CDR3 DNA: TGTGCCAGCAGCTTAGGGATACGGGACAGGGGGGATTCACCCCTCCACTTT. Amino acid sequence: CASSLGIRDRGDSPLHF. This chain links TRBV7-9 with TRBJ1-6; TRBD1 matches 11 bases. The CDR3 length is 17 residues. V lost 1 base and J lost 8; bases outside the gene matches: 7. CDR1 and CDR2 from the germline V gene are SEHNR and FQNEAQ (reference sequence). Based on the CDR3 plus reference TRBV7-9 and TRBJ1-6, the full variable domain is DTGVSQNPRHKITKRGQNVTFRCDPISEHNRLYWYRQTLGQGPEFLTYFQNEAQLEKSRLLSDRFSAERPKGSFSTLEIQRTEQGDSAMYLCASSLGIRDRGDSPLHFGNGTRLTVT.

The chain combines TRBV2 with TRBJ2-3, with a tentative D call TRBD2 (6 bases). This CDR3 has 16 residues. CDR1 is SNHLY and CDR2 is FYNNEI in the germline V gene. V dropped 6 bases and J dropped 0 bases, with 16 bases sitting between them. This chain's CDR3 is CASRERGILSTDTQYF. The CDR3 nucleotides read TGTGCCAGCAGGGAACGGGGGATTTTAAGCACAGATACGCAGTATTTT.

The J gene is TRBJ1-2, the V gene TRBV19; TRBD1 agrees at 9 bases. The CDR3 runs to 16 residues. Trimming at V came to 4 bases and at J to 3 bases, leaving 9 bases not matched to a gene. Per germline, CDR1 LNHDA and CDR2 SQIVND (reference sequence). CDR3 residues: CASSTTGGASYYGYTF. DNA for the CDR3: TGTGCCAGTAGTACCACAGGGGGCGCATCTTACTATGGCTACACCTTC. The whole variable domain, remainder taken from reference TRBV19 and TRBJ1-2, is DGGITQSPKYLFRKEGQNVTLSCEQNLNHDAMYWYRQDPGQGLRLIYYSQIVNDFQKGDIAEGYSVSREKKESFPLTVTSAQKNPTAFYLCASSTTGGASYYGYTFGSGTRLTVV.

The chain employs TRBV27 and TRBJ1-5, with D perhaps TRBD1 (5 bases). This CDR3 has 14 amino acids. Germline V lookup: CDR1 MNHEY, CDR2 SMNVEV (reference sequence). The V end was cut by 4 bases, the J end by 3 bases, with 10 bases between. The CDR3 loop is CASSWGSLNQPQHF. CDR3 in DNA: TGTGCCAGCAGTTGGGGCAGTCTCAATCAGCCCCAGCATTTT.

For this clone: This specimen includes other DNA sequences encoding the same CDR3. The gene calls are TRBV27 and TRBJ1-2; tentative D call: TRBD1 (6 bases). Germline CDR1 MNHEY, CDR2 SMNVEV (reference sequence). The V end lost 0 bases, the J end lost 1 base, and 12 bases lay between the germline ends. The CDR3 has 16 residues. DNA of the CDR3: TGTGCCAGCAGTTTATCGGGGCAGGGGAGTAACTATGGCTACACCTTC. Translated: CASSLSGQGSNYGYTF.

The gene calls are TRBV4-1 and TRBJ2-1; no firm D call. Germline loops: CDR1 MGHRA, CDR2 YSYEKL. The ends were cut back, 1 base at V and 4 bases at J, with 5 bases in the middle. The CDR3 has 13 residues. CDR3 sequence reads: CASSQVRYNEQFF. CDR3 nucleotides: TGCGCCAGCAGCCAAGTCAGATACAATGAGCAGTTCTTC.

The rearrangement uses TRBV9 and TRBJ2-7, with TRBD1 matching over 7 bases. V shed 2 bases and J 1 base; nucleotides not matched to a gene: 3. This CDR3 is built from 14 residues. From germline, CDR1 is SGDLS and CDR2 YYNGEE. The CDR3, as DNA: TGTGCCAGCAGCGTCGGACAGGAATCCTACGAGCAGTACTTC. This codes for CASSVGQESYEQYF.

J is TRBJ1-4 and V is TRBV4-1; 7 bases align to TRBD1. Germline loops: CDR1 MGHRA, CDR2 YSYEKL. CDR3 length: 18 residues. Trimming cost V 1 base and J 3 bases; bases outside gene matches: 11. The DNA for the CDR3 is TGCGCCAGCAGCCAAGGGGCACAGGGGAATAGAGCTAATGAAAAACTGTTTTTT. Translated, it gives CASSQGAQGNRANEKLFF.

The CDR3 sequence is CASTRGGGRNVYQPQHF. The CDR3 DNA sequence: TGTGCCAGCACAAGGGGGGGTGGAAGGAACGTCTATCAGCCCCAGCATTTT. V is TRBV2 and J is TRBJ1-5; possibly TRBD1 for D (6 bases). CDR1 and CDR2 (germline): SNHLY, FYNNEI. CDR3 length: 17 residues. With 7 bases removed from V and 5 bases from J, the gap between germline ends came to 24 bases.

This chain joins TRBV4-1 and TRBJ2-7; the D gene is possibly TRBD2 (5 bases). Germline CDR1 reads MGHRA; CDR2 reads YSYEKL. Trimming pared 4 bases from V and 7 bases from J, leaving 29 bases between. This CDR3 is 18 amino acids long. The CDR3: CASSPSGSHSDYSWEQYF. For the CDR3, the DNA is TGCGCCAGCAGCCCAAGCGGAAGCCACTCCGACTATAGCTGGGAGCAGTACTTC.

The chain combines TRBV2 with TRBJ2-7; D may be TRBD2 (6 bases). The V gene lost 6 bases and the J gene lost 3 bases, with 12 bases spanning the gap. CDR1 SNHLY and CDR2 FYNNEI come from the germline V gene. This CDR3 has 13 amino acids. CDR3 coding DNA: TGTGCCAGCAGAAGAGGACTATTCTACGAGCAGTACTTC. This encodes CASRRGLFYEQYF.

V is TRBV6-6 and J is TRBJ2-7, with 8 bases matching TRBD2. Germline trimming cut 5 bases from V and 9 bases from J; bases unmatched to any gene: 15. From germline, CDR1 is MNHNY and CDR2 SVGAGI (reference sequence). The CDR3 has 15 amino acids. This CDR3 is CASSTGTRSNPRQYF. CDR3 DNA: TGTGCCAGCAGTACGGGGACTAGGTCAAACCCGAGGCAGTACTTC.

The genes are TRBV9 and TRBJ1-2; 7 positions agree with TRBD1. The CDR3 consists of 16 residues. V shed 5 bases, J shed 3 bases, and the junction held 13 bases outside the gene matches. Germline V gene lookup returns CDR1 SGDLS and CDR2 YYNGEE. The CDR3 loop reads CASSAGQAIPDYGYTF. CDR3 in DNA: TGTGCCAGCAGTGCCGGACAGGCGATACCCGACTATGGCTACACCTTC. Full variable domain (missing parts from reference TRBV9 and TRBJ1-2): DSGVTQTPKHLITATGQRVTLRCSPRSGDLSVYWYQQSLDQGLQFLIQYYNGEERAKGNILERFSAQQFPDLHSELNLSSLELGDSALYFCASSAGQAIPDYGYTFGSGTRLTVV.

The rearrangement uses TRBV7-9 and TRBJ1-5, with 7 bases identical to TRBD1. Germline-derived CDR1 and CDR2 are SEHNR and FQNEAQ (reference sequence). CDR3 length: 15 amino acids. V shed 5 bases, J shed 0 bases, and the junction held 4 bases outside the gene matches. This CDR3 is CASSRGTDSNQPQHF. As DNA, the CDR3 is TGTGCCAGCAGCCGGGGGACAGATAGCAATCAGCCCCAGCATTTT.

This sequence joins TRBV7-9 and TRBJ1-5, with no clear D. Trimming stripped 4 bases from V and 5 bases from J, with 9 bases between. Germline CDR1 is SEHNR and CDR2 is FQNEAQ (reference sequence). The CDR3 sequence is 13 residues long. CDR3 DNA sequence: TGTGCCAGCAGCTATCGATCGGATCAGCCCCAGCATTTT. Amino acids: CASSYRSDQPQHF.

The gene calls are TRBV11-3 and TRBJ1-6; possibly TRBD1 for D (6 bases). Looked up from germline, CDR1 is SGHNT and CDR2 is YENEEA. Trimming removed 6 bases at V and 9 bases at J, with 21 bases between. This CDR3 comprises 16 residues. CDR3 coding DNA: TGTGCCAGCAGTATGGGCCGAACAGGGCTTGGTTCACCCCTCCACTTT. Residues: CASSMGRTGLGSPLHF.

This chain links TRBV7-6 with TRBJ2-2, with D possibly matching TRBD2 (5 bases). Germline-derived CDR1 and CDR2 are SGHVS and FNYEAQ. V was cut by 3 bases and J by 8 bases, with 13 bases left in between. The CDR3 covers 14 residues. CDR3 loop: CASSFSLAKGELFF. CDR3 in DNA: TGTGCCAGCAGCTTTTCTCTAGCTAAAGGGGAGCTGTTTTTT.

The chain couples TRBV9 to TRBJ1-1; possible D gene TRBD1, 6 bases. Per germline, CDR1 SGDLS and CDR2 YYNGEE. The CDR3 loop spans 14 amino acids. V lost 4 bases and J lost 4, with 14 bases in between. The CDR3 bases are TGTGCCAGCAGCCCCCAGGGGCGGCCCACTGAAGCTTTCTTT. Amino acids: CASSPQGRPTEAFF. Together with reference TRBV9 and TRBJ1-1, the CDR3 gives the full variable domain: DSGVTQTPKHLITATGQRVTLRCSPRSGDLSVYWYQQSLDQGLQFLIQYYNGEERAKGNILERFSAQQFPDLHSELNLSSLELGDSALYFCASSPQGRPTEAFFGQGTRLTVV.

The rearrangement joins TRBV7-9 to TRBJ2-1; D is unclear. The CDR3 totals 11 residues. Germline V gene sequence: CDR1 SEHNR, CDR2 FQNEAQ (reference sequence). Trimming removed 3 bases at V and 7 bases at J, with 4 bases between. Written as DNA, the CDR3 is TGTGCCAGCAGCTTCGGGAATGAGCAGTTCTTC. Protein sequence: CASSFGNEQFF.

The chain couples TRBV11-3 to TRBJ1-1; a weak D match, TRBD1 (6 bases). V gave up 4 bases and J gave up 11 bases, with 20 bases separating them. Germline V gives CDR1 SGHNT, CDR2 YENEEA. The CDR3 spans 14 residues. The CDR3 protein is CASSSSRGRGMAFF. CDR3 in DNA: TGTGCCAGCAGCTCCAGCAGGGGCAGGGGTATGGCTTTCTTT.

The CDR3 DNA reads as TGCAGCGTTCCCGGACAGGCTAGCTCCTACAATGAGCAGTTCTTC. This encodes CSVPGQASSYNEQFF. The chain couples TRBV29-1 to TRBJ2-1; 7 nucleotides line up with TRBD1. The CDR3 loop spans 15 amino acids. Germline assignment: CDR1 SQVTM and CDR2 ANQGSEA. With V trimmed by 5 bases and J by 0 bases, 7 bases remained unmatched.

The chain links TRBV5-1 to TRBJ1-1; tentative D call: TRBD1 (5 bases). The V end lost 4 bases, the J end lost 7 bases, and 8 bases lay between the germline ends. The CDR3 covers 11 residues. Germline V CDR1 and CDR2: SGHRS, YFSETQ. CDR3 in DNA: TGCGCCAGCAGCCTCGACAGTGAAGCTTTCTTT. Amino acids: CASSLDSEAFF.